The 11 T cell receptor beta chains in this list originate from one sample, sequenced in a study of blood T cells in healthy people across ages. Then a second PCR, running about 6 to 12 cycles, was carried out with a sample-barcoded 5' primer and a J-beta primer mix. TCRdb processed the 5' RACE reads anew with MiXCR; each CDR3 protein has one entry. The repertoire has hundreds of thousands of distinct CDR3 sequences, about 61% of them found once; the top ten carry roughly 25%. The specimen was blood. These receptors came from a man between 35 and 55 years old in good health.

This clonotype appeared a single time. The chain uses TRBV24-1 and TRBJ2-3; D gene ambiguous. This CDR3 has 18 amino acids. Germline lookup yields CDR1 KGHDR and CDR2 SFDVKD. The V gene lost 1 base and the J gene lost 0 bases, with 16 bases spanning the gap. The CDR3, as DNA: TGTGCCACCAGTGATTTATGGTGGATGGGCAATAGCACAGATACGCAGTATTTT. Protein: CATSDLWWMGNSTDTQYF.

The chain employs TRBV4-1 and TRBJ1-5, with D tentatively TRBD1 (6 bases). The CDR3 runs 14 residues. Looked up from germline, CDR1 is MGHRA and CDR2 is YSYEKL. V was cut by 9 bases and J by 2 bases, with 14 bases left in between. In DNA, the CDR3 is TGCGCCAGGAAGGGGGGTATCGGCAATCAGCCCCAGCATTTT. Translation gives CARKGGIGNQPQHF.

The rearrangement joins TRBV7-2 to TRBJ2-3; D is undetermined. Germline V CDR1 and CDR2: SGHTA, FQGNSA. V was shortened by 6 bases and J by 5 bases, with 15 bases between the two germline ends. This CDR3 contains 14 residues. The CDR3 nucleotides are TGTGCCAGCAGGGGTGGGCTAGACGGAGATACGCAGTATTTT. Residues: CASRGGLDGDTQYF.

J is TRBJ2-5 and V is TRBV6-5; 12 bases match TRBD2. With V trimmed by 6 bases and J by 3 bases, 8 bases remained unmatched. The germline CDR1 and CDR2 sequences are MNHEY and SVGAGI. This CDR3 has 16 residues. In nucleotides, the CDR3 is TGTGCCAGCAGACCTCTAGCGGGGGGGTGGGAAGAGACCCAGTACTTC. Amino acid sequence: CASRPLAGGWEETQYF.

The rearrangement uses TRBV12-3 or TRBV12-4 and TRBJ2-5; TRBD2 agrees at 14 bases. This CDR3 has 16 residues. Trimming cost V 5 bases and J 5 bases; bases outside gene matches: 7. The CDR3 region is CASSPGTSGRMETQYF. In nucleotides, the CDR3 is TGTGCCAGCAGTCCGGGGACTAGCGGGAGAATGGAGACCCAGTACTTC.

The table lists this clonotype with a count of one. The genes are TRBV6-5 and TRBJ2-7; 9 bases are shared with TRBD2. V gave up 2 bases and J gave up 5 bases; unmatched junction bases: 7. CDR3 length: 15 amino acids. CDR1 and CDR2 (germline): MNHEY, SVGAGI. As DNA, the CDR3 is TGTGCCAGCAGTTACGGGGGACTAGCCCGGGACGAGCAGTACTTC. It translates to CASSYGGLARDEQYF.

The genes are TRBV4-3 and TRBJ2-2, with unresolved D. V gave up 0 bases and J gave up 4 bases, with 6 bases separating them. The CDR3 is 14 amino acids. CDR1 is LGHNA, CDR2 YSLEER, per germline. The CDR3 here is CASSQDAPTGELFF. The CDR3 bases are TGCGCCAGCAGCCAAGATGCCCCCACCGGGGAGCTGTTTTTT.

This chain links TRBV20-1 with TRBJ2-7, with TRBD2 as a possible D gene (5 bases). The V gene's germline CDR1 is DFQATT and CDR2 SNEGSKA (reference sequence). This CDR3 is 11 amino acids long. V lost 5 bases, J lost 5 bases, and 10 bases lay in between. This CDR3 reads CSAGERHEQYF. CDR3 sequence (DNA): TGCAGTGCTGGGGAGCGGCACGAGCAGTACTTC.

V is TRBV20-1 and J is TRBJ2-3; 7 bases agree with TRBD2. Germline assignment: CDR1 DFQATT and CDR2 SNEGSKA (reference sequence). Losses at the gene ends were 6 bases for V and 2 bases for J; bases not matched to a gene: 11. The CDR3 has 15 residues. For the CDR3, the DNA is TGCAGTGCCACCGCGGGAGTCGGGTACACAGATACGCAGTATTTT. Its protein is CSATAGVGYTDTQYF.

This clonotype was found once. A much larger clone lies a single base off, so this may be a read error. The V call is TRBV20-1, the J call TRBJ2-1; D might be TRBD1 or TRBD2, each matching 5 bases. The CDR3 contains 14 residues. Germline V lookup: CDR1 DFQATT, CDR2 SNEGSKA (reference sequence). V dropped 6 bases and J dropped 4 bases, with 16 bases sitting between them. Here the CDR3 reads CSARADSLYNEQFF. The CDR3, as DNA: TGCAGTGCGAGGGCTGACAGTTTATACAATGAGCAGTTCTTC.

The CDR3 is CASSTGLEGLTDTQYF. DNA of the CDR3: TGTGCCAGCAGCACCGGTTTGGAGGGACTCACAGATACGCAGTATTTT. V and J are TRBV9 and TRBJ2-3, with D possibly being TRBD2 (6 bases). Deletions cut 4 bases from V and 2 bases from J, with 17 bases between. Germline values: CDR1 SGDLS, CDR2 YYNGEE. CDR3 length: 16 residues.